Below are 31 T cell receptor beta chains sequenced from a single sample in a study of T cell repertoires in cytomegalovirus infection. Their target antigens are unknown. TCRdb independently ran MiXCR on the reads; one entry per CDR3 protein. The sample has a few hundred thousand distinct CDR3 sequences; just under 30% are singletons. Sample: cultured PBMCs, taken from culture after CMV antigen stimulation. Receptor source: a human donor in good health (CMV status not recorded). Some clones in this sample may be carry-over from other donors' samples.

The CDR3 nucleotides read TGTGCCAGTACCAGCAGAACTTATGGCTACACCTTC. It specifies CASTSRTYGYTF. V is TRBV19 and J is TRBJ1-2; D call uncertain. CDR3 size: 12 residues. The V and J ends lost 7 bases and 5 bases respectively, with 11 bases between them. The V gene's germline CDR1 is LNHDA and CDR2 SQIVND (reference sequence).

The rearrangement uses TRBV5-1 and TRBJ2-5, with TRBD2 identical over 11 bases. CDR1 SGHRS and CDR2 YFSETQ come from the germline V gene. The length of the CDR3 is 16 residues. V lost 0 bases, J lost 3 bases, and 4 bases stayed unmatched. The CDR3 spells CASSLDTSGREETQYF. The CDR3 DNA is TGCGCCAGCAGCTTGGATACTAGCGGGAGAGAAGAGACCCAGTACTTC.

The CDR3 DNA is TGCAGTGTTCCGACTGTCTCTGGAAACACCATATATTTT. This codes for CSVPTVSGNTIYF. The chain couples TRBV20-1 to TRBJ1-3; D ambiguous. Germline loops: CDR1 DFQATT, CDR2 SNEGSKA (reference sequence). This CDR3 spans 13 amino acids. The V end was cut by 7 bases, the J end by 0 bases, with 10 bases between.

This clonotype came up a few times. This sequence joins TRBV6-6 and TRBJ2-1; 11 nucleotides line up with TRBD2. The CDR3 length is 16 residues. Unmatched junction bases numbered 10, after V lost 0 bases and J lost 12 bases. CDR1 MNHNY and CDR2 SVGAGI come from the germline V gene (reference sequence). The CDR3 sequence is CASSYSGTSGDLGQFF. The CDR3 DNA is TGTGCCAGCAGTTACTCCGGGACTAGCGGCGATTTGGGGCAGTTCTTC.

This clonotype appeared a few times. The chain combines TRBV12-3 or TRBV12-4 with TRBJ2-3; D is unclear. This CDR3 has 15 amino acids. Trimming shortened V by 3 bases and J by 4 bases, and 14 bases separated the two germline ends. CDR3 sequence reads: CASSFNSPKPDTQYF. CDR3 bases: TGTGCCAGCAGTTTTAACAGCCCGAAGCCAGATACGCAGTATTTT.

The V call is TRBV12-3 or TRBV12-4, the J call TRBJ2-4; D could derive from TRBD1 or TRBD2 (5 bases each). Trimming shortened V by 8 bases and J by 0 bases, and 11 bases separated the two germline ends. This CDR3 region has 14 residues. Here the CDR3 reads CASANGGAKNIQYF. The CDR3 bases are TGTGCCAGCGCGAATGGGGGAGCCAAAAACATTCAGTACTTC.

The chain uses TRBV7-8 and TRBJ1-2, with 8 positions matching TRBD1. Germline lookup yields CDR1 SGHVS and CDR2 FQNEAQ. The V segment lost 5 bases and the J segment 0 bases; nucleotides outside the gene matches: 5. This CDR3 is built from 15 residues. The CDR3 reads CASSTWTGTNYGYTF. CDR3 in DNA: TGTGCCAGCAGCACCTGGACAGGGACTAACTATGGCTACACCTTC.

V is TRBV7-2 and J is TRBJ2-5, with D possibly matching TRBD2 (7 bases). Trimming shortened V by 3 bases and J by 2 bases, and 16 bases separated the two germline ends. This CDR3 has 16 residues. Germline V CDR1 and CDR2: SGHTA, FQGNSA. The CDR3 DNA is TGTGCCAGCAGCTTTGGTAGGGGGGGAGGGCAAGAGACCCAGTACTTC. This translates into CASSFGRGGGQETQYF.

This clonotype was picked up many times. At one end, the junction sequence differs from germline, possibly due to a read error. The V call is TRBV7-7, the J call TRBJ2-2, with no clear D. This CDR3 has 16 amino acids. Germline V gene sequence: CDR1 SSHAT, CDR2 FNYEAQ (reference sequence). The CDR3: CASSLAPSSGPGELFF. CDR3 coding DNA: TGTGCTAGCAGCTTAGCCCCAAGCAGTGGCCCCGGGGAGCTGTTTTTT.

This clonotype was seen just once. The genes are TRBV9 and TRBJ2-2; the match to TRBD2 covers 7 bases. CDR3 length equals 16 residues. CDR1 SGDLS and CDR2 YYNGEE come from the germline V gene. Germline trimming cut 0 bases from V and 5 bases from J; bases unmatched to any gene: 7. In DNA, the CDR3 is TGTGCCAGCAGCGTAGGGGGGGGGAGAAGAACCGGGGAGCTGTTTTTT. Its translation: CASSVGGGRRTGELFF.

The CDR3 nucleotides are TGTGCCACCAATATAGCGGGGGCTAGCACAGATACGCAGTATTTT. It translates to CATNIAGASTDTQYF. The chain is built from TRBV9 and TRBJ2-3, with 9 bases lining up with TRBD2. The CDR3 totals 15 residues. The trim removed 9 bases at V and 0 bases at J, leaving 8 bases unmatched. CDR1 and CDR2 (germline): SGDLS, YYNGEE.

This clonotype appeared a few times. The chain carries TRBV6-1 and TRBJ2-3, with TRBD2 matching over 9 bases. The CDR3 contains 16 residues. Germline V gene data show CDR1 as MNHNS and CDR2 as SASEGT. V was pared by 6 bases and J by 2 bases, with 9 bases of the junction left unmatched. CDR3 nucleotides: TGTGCCAGCAGGGAGGGACTAGCTCCTCTCACAGATACGCAGTATTTT. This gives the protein CASREGLAPLTDTQYF.

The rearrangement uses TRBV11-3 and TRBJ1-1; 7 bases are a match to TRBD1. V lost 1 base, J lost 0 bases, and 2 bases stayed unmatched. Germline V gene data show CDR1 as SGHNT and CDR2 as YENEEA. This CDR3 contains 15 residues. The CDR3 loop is CASSLVGTVNTEAFF. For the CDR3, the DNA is TGTGCCAGCAGCTTAGTGGGGACAGTGAACACTGAAGCTTTCTTT.

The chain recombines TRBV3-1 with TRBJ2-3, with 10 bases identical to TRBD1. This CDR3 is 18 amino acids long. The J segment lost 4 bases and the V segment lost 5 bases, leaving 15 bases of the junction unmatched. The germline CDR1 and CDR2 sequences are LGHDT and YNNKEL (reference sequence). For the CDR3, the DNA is TGTGCCAGCAGCTACCGGGACAGGGGCCTCGTTGCCCCAGATACGCAGTATTTT. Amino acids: CASSYRDRGLVAPDTQYF.

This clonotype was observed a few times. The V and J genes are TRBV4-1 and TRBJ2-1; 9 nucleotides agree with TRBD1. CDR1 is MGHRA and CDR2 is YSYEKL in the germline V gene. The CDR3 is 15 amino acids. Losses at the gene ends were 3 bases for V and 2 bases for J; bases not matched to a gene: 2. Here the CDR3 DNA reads TGCGCCAGCAGCCAGGGGACAGGGACCTACAATGAGCAGTTCTTC. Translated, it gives CASSQGTGTYNEQFF.

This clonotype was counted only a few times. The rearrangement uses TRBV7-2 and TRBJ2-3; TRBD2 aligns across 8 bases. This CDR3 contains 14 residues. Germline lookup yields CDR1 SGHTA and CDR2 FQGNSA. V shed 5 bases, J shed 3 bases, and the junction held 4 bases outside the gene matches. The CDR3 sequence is CASSQGLDTDTQYF. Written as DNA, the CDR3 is TGTGCCAGCAGCCAGGGACTAGATACAGATACGCAGTATTTT. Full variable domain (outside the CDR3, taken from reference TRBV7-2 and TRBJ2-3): GAGVSQSPSNKVTEKGKDVELRCDPISGHTALYWYRQSLGQGLEFLIYFQGNSAPDKSGLPSDRFSAERTGGSVSTLTIQRTQQEDSAVYLCASSQGLDTDTQYFGPGTRLTVL.

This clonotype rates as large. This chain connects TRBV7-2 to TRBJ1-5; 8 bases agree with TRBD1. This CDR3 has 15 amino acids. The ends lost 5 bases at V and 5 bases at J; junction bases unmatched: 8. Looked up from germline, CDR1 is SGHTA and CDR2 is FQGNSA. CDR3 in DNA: TGTGCCAGCAGCATAACTGGACAGGGACATCAGCCCCAGCATTTT. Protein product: CASSITGQGHQPQHF. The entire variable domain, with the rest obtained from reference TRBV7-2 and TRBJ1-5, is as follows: GAGVSQSPSNKVTEKGKDVELRCDPISGHTALYWYRQSLGQGLEFLIYFQGNSAPDKSGLPSDRFSAERTGGSVSTLTIQRTQQEDSAVYLCASSITGQGHQPQHFGDGTRLSIL.

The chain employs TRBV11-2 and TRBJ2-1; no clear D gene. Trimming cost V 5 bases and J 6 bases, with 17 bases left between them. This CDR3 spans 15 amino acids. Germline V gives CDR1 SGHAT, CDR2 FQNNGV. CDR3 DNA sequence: TGTGCCAGCAGCCCAAATTTGGGGTTAATCAATGAGCAGTTCTTC. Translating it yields CASSPNLGLINEQFF. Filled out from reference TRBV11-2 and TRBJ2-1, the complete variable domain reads EAGVAQSPRYKIIEKRQSVAFWCNPISGHATLYWYQQILGQGPKLLIQFQNNGVVDDSQLPKDRFSAERLKGVDSTLKIQPAKLEDSAVYLCASSPNLGLINEQFFGPGTRLTVL.

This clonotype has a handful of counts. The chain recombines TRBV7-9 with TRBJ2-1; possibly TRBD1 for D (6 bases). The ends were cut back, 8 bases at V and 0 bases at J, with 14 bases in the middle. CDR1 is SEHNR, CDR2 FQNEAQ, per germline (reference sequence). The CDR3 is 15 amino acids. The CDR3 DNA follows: TGTGCCAGCGACCGGGACACCAGCTCCTACAATGAGCAGTTCTTC. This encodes CASDRDTSSYNEQFF.

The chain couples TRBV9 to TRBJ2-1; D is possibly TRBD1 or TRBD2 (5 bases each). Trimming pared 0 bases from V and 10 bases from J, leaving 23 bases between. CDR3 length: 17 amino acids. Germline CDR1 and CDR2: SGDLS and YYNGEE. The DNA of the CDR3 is TGTGCCAGCAGCGTAGGGGCAGGGACCTTCGCCATCGCCGAGCAGTTCTTC. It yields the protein CASSVGAGTFAIAEQFF.

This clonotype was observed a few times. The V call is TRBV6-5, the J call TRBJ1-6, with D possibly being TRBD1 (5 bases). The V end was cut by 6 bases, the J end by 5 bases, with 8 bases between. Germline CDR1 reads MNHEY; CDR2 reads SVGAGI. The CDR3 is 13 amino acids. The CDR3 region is CASSRGNNSPLHF. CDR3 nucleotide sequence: TGTGCCAGCAGCCGGGGGAATAATTCACCCCTCCACTTT.

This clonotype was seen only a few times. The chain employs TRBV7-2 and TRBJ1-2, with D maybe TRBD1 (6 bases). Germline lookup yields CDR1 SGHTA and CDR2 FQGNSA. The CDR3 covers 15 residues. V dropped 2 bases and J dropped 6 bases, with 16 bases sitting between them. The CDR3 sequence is CASSLPLTRGNGYTF. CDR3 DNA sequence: TGTGCCAGCAGCTTACCACTGACCAGGGGAAATGGCTACACCTTC.

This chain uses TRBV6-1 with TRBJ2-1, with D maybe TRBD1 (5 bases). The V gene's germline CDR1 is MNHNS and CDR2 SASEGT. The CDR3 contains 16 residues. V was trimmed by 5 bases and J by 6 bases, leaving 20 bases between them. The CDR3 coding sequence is TGTGCCAGCAGTCCCCTGGGGCGAAGATTAGCCAATGAGCAGTTCTTC. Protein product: CASSPLGRRLANEQFF.

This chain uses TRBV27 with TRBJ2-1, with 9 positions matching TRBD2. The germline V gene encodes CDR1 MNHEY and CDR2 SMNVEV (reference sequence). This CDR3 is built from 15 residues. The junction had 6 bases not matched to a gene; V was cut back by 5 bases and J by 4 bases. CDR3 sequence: CASSTPTSGYNEQFF. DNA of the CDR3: TGTGCCAGCAGTACGCCGACTAGCGGTTACAATGAGCAGTTCTTC.

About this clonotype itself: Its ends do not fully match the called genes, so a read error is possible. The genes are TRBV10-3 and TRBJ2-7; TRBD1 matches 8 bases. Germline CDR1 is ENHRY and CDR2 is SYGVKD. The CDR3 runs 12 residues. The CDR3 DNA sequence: TGTGCCATCAGCGAGGACAGGGAGAGGCTGGACTTC. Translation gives CAISEDRERLDF.

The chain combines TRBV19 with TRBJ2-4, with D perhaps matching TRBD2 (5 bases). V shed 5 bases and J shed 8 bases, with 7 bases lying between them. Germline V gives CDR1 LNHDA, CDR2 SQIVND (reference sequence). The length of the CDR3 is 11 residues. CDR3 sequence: CASSPGYIQYF. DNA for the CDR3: TGTGCCAGTAGTCCGGGGTACATTCAGTACTTC.

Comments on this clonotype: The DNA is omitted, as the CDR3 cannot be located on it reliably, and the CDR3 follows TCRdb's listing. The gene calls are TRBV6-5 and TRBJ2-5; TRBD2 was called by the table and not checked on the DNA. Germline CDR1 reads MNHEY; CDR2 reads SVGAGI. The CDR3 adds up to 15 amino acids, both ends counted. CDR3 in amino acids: CASSSSGLEQETQYF.

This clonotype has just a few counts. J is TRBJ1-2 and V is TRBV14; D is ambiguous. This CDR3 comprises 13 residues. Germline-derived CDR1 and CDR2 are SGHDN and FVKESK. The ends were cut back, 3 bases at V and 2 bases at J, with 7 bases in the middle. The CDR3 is CASSQMGNYGYTF. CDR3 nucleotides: TGTGCCAGCAGCCAGATGGGGAACTATGGCTACACCTTC.

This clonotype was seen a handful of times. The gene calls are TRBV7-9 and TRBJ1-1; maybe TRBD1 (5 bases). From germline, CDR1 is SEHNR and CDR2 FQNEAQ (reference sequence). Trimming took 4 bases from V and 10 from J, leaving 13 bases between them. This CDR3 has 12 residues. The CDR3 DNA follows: TGTGCCAGCAGCTCCGGGACTTCTGGAGCTTTCTTT. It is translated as CASSSGTSGAFF.

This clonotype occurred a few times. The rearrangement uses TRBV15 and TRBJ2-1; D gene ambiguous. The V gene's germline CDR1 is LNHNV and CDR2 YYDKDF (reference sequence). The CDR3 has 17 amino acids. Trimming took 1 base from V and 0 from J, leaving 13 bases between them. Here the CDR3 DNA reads TGTGCCACCAGCAGAGGTGGGCCCCTCAACTCCTACAATGAGCAGTTCTTC. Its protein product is CATSRGGPLNSYNEQFF.

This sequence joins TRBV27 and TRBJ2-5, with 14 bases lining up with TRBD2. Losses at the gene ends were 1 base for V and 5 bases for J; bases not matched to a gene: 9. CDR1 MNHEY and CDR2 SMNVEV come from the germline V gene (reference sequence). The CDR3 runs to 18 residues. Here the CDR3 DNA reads TGTGCCAGCAGTTTATATAGGGGGACTAGCGGGAGTTCTGAGACCCAGTACTTC. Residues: CASSLYRGTSGSSETQYF.